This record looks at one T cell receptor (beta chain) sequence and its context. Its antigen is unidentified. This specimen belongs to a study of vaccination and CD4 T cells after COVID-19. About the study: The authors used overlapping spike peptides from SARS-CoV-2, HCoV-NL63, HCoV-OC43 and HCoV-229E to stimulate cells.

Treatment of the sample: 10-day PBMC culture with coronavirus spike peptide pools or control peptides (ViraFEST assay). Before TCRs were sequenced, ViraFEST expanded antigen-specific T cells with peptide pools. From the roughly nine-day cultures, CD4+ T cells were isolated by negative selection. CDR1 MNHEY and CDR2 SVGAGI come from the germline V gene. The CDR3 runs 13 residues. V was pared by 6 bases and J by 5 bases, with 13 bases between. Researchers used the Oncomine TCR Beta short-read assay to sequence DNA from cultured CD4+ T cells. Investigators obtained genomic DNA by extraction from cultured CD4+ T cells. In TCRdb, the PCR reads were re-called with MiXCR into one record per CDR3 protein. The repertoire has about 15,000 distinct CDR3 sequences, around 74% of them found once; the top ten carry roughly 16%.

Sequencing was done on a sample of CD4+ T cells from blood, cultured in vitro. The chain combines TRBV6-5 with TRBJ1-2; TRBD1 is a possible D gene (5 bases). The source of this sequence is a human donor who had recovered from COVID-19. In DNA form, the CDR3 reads TGTGCCAGCAGATACGACAGATTTTATGGCTACACCTTC. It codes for CASRYDRFYGYTF.